Listed here are 18 T cell receptor beta chains from one sample, sequenced in a study of blood T cell repertoires in COVID-19. TCRdb's table, derived via immunoSEQ multiplex PCR, lists solely in-frame clones and lacks some. The sample consists of roughly 180,000 clones, about four fifths of them appearing once. Sequenced material: PBMCs or T cells enriched from blood (not recorded which). These receptors all come from a man aged 60-69 years who had recovered from COVID-19.

Comment on this clone: Other DNA sequences in this specimen translate into the identical CDR3. The chain uses TRBV13 and TRBJ2-1; 7 nucleotides agree with TRBD2. J lost 2 bases, V lost 5 bases, and 6 bases had no gene match. The germline gives CDR1 PRHDT, CDR2 FYEKMQ (reference sequence). The CDR3 is 15 amino acids. In DNA form, the CDR3 reads TGTGCCAGCAGCCCAGGAAGCGGGACCTACAATGAGCAGTTCTTC. It codes for CASSPGSGTYNEQFF. Combining the CDR3 with reference TRBV13 and TRBJ2-1 gives the whole variable domain AAGVIQSPRHLIKEKRETATLKCYPIPRHDTVYWYQQGPGQDPQFLISFYEKMQSDKGSIPDRFSAQQFSDYHSELNMSSLELGDSALYFCASSPGSGTYNEQFFGPGTRLTVL.

The gene calls are TRBV19 and TRBJ1-5; 8 bases match TRBD1. The V and J ends lost 1 base and 1 base, in that order; junction bases with no gene match: 0. The CDR3 consists of 15 residues. CDR1 and CDR2 (germline): LNHDA, SQIVND (reference sequence). This CDR3 reads CASSIGTGSNQPQHF. The CDR3 DNA follows: TGTGCCAGTAGTATAGGGACAGGGAGCAATCAGCCCCAGCATTTT.

The chain carries TRBV7-2 and TRBJ2-1; D gene unclear. The CDR3 sequence is 15 residues long. Germline V lookup: CDR1 SGHTA, CDR2 FQGNSA. The V gene lost 5 bases and the J gene lost 0 bases, with 11 bases spanning the gap. The DNA for the CDR3 is TGTGCCAGCAGCACCCTACTGAGCTCCTACAATGAGCAGTTCTTC. Translating gives CASSTLLSSYNEQFF.

The chain recombines TRBV3-1 (or the pseudogene TRBV3-2) with TRBJ1-3; D may be TRBD1 (6 bases). Trimming stripped 3 bases from V and 3 bases from J, with 12 bases between. The CDR3 contains 15 residues. Germline V gives CDR1 LGHDT, CDR2 YNNKEL (reference sequence). DNA of the CDR3: TGTGCCAGCAGCCACCCCGGACAGTTTGGAAACACCATATATTTT. It translates to CASSHPGQFGNTIYF.

The chain recombines TRBV20-1 with TRBJ2-7; unclear D gene. There are 11 residues in the CDR3. V shed 1 base and J shed 6 bases, with 7 bases lying between them. Germline loops: CDR1 DFQATT, CDR2 SNEGSKA (reference sequence). The CDR3: CSARGSLEQYF. In DNA form, the CDR3 reads TGCAGTGCTAGAGGGAGCCTCGAGCAGTACTTC.

The chain is built from TRBV7-3 and TRBJ2-1; D is perhaps TRBD2 (6 bases). The CDR3 loop spans 13 amino acids. Trimming shortened V by 8 bases and J by 9 bases, and 17 bases separated the two germline ends. CDR1 is SGHTA, CDR2 FQGTGA, per germline. CDR3 DNA: TGTGCCAGCTCTGATGGGAGGAGTACTGAGCAGTTCTTC. It encodes CASSDGRSTEQFF. Complete variable domain (other parts from reference TRBV7-3 and TRBJ2-1): GAGVSQTPSNKVTEKGKYVELRCDPISGHTALYWYRQSLGQGPEFLIYFQGTGAADDSGLPNDRFFAVRPEGSVSTLKIQRTERGDSAVYLCASSDGRSTEQFFGPGTRLTVL.

CDR3 DNA sequence: TGTGCCAGTAGCTTTTACGGGACAGGGGATGGCTACACCTTC. Translating it yields CASSFYGTGDGYTF. J is TRBJ1-2 and V is TRBV19, with 10 bases identical to TRBD1. Trimming at V came to 6 bases and at J to 6 bases, leaving 7 bases not matched to a gene. This CDR3 has 14 amino acids. The germline gives CDR1 LNHDA, CDR2 SQIVND (reference sequence).

This rearrangement joins TRBV5-4 to TRBJ2-7; TRBD1 matches 9 bases. The CDR3 consists of 15 residues. The V gene end was trimmed by 4 bases and the J gene end by 5 bases; junction bases not matched to a gene: 10. Germline CDR1 SGHNT, CDR2 YYREEE (reference sequence). The CDR3 reads CASSAPGTGYHEQYF. In DNA, the CDR3 is TGTGCCAGCAGCGCCCCCGGGACAGGGTACCACGAGCAGTACTTC.

The chain joins TRBV21-1 to TRBJ2-5; TRBD1, the D gene given by the table, was not confirmed from the DNA. TRBV21-1 is deemed a pseudogene. CDR3 length equals 17 residues. The CDR3 reads CASSKKLSRGKKETQYF. DNA for the CDR3: TGTGCCAGCAGCAAAAAGTTGAGTAGGGGGAAAAAAGAGACCCAGTACTTC.

The V gene is TRBV29-1, the J gene TRBJ2-1; D possibly corresponds to TRBD2 (6 bases). The CDR3 is 14 residues long. Trimming cost V 3 bases and J 6 bases, with 15 bases left between them. Germline V gives CDR1 SQVTM, CDR2 ANQGSEA. The CDR3 sequence: CSVEGRDPSNEQFF. CDR3 DNA: TGCAGCGTTGAGGGGCGGGATCCCTCCAATGAGCAGTTCTTC.

This clone was recorded a few times. CDR3 protein: CSASLAGGPHIQYF. As DNA, the CDR3 is TGCAGTGCTAGTCTAGCGGGAGGGCCGCACATTCAGTACTTC. The rearrangement joins TRBV20-1 to TRBJ2-4, with TRBD2 matching 12 bases. The CDR3 runs to 14 residues. The J segment lost 8 bases and the V segment lost 3 bases, leaving 5 bases of the junction unmatched. CDR1 and CDR2 from the germline V gene are DFQATT and SNEGSKA (reference sequence).

The chain joins TRBV29-1 to TRBJ2-1; 7 bases match TRBD2. The CDR3 sequence is 12 residues long. CDR1 SQVTM and CDR2 ANQGSEA come from the germline V gene. The J segment lost 4 bases and the V segment lost 4 bases, leaving 1 base of the junction unmatched. The CDR3 DNA reads as TGCAGCGTTGGGGACTATTACAATGAGCAGTTCTTC. Encoded protein: CSVGDYYNEQFF.

This clone has a count of ten or more. The rearrangement joins TRBV19 to TRBJ2-7; perhaps TRBD1 as D (6 bases). CDR1 is LNHDA, CDR2 SQIVND, per germline (reference sequence). V dropped 4 bases and J dropped 0 bases, with 13 bases sitting between them. This CDR3 region has 15 residues. CDR3 residues: CASSNRASNSYEQYF. For the CDR3, the DNA is TGTGCCAGTAGTAACAGGGCTTCGAACTCCTACGAGCAGTACTTC.

This clone appeared once. The chain couples TRBV5-4 to TRBJ1-4, with no clear D. The CDR3 runs to 15 residues. Per germline, CDR1 SGHNT and CDR2 YYREEE (reference sequence). Trimming took off 1 base at V and 7 bases at J, with 14 bases between the two ends. The chain's CDR3 is CASSLYTRAGEKLFF. CDR3 sequence (DNA): TGTGCCAGCAGCTTGTATACGAGGGCAGGTGAAAAACTGTTTTTT.

This clone was observed once. The V and J genes are TRBV10-3 and TRBJ1-2; weak D call: TRBD1 (5 bases). Germline assignment: CDR1 ENHRY and CDR2 SYGVKD. Trimming cost V 2 bases and J 2 bases, with 15 bases left between them. The CDR3 length is 16 residues. CDR3: CAISEGARLSNYGYTF. The CDR3 DNA sequence: TGTGCCATCAGTGAGGGGGCACGGCTATCAAACTATGGCTACACCTTC.

The chain joins TRBV5-5 to TRBJ1-2, with D perhaps TRBD1 (6 bases). The CDR3 totals 14 residues. V was trimmed by 4 bases and J by 3 bases, leaving 13 bases between them. Germline CDR1 SGHKS, CDR2 YYEKEE (reference sequence). In DNA, the CDR3 is TGTGCCAGCAGCCTACAGGGTAGGGACTATGGCTACACCTTC. Encoded protein: CASSLQGRDYGYTF.

This clone was counted between two and nine times. The CDR3 region has the DNA TGTTCTCCACCGCGAGAGGCGGCTCTCTATGGCTACACCTTC. Its protein is CSPPREAALYGYTF. The rearrangement links TRBV21-1 to TRBJ1-2. TRBV21-1 is marked as a pseudogene. The CDR3 consists of 14 residues.

The V gene is TRBV4-1, the J gene TRBJ1-5, with D hard to call. Germline V CDR1 and CDR2: MGHRA, YSYEKL. This CDR3 is 15 amino acids long. V shed 1 base and J shed 10 bases, with 17 bases lying between them. CDR3 residues: CASSQVVRRERPQHF. The CDR3 DNA reads as TGCGCCAGCAGCCAAGTGGTTCGTCGAGAGCGTCCCCAGCATTTT.